Listed below are T cell receptor beta chains from one sample, sequenced in a study of cytomegalovirus exposure and HLA in healthy donors. Clones were sequenced by immunoSEQ multiplex PCR, and TCRdb holds only the in-frame ones, with some missing. The repertoire holds roughly 240,000 clones, with about 87% as singletons. Sequenced sample: PBMCs. Every receptor here comes from a man younger than 30 in good health and CMV-seronegative. The CDR3 runs from the conserved cysteine through the conserved F or W. The D gene is left open where the match is weak. Size tells how often a clone was seen (once, few, many) or the class of an expanded clone, and some rows leave it out.

V gene	D gene	clone size	J gene	CDR3 DNA	CDR3 protein
TRBV7-9	-	-	TRBJ1-4	TGTGCCAGCAGCTTAGGGGTTGGGCATGAAAAACTGTTTTTT	CASSLGVGHEKLFF
TRBV4-1	-	-	TRBJ2-7	TGCGCCAGCAGCCCCCGGGACTCCCGGTACGAGCAGTACTTC	CASSPRDSRYEQYF
TRBV28	TRBD2	once	TRBJ2-1	TGTGCCAGCAGGCCCAATAGCGGGATTTACAATGAGCAGTTCTTC	CASRPNSGIYNEQFF
TRBV16	TRBD1	-	TRBJ2-5	TGTGCCAGCAGCCAAACCGGGGACAGGGGGTACCAAGAGACCCAGTACTTC	CASSQTGDRGYQETQYF
TRBV28	-	-	TRBJ1-1	TGTGCCAGCAGTTCCCCGGGGAGGGTGTGGGCTTTCTTT	CASSSPGRVWAFF
TRBV5-6	TRBD1	-	TRBJ1-5	TGTGCCAGCAGCCAGGGGGCTTCGGGTCAGCCCCAGCATTTT	CASSQGASGQPQHF
TRBV28	TRBD1	-	TRBJ2-3	TGTGCCAGCAGTTTATCTCCGGACAGGGAGACAGATACGCAGTATTTT	CASSLSPDRETDTQYF
TRBV9	-	-	TRBJ1-3	TGTGCCAGCAGCTCCCTCCGAAACACCATATATTTT	CASSSLRNTIYF
TRBV15	TRBD2	-	TRBJ2-1	TGTGCCACCAGCAGAGACAAGACGGGAGGCTGGGATGAGCAGTTCTTC	CATSRDKTGGWDEQFF
TRBV6-5	TRBD1	-	TRBJ2-1	TGTGCCAGCACAGGGGGCGTTGGGAATGAGCAGTTCTTC	CASTGGVGNEQFF
TRBV7-2	TRBD1	-	TRBJ1-5	TGTGCCAGCAGCCGGGACAGTGCAGTACATCAGCCCCAGCATTTT	CASSRDSAVHQPQHF
TRBV28	TRBD2	-	TRBJ2-1	TGTGCCAGCAGTTTATGGACTAGCGGCTACAATGAGCAGTTCTTC	CASSLWTSGYNEQFF
TRBV2	TRBD1	-	TRBJ2-7	TGTGCCACCGGACAGGGCGGGGAGCAGTACTTC	CATGQGGEQYF
TRBV7-2	-	-	TRBJ1-1	TGTGCCAGCAGCTTAAGAATGCGGACTGAAGCTTTCTTT	CASSLRMRTEAFF
TRBV5-1	-	-	TRBJ2-2	TGCGCCAGCAGCCCTGGAGCTAGCGCGATTACCGGGGAGCTGTTTTTT	CASSPGASAITGELFF
TRBV7-9	-	-	TRBJ1-2	TGTGCCAGCAGCCCACTTTGGGGCAGGGCTAACTATGGCTACACCTTC	CASSPLWGRANYGYTF
TRBV5-1	-	-	TRBJ1-1	TGCGCCAGCAGCCCTGACAGTAACACTGAAGCTTTCTTT	CASSPDSNTEAFF
TRBV5-1	TRBD2	-	TRBJ2-7	TGCGCCAGCAGCTTCATGGCGGGGGGGCCAAGTTCGGGCGAGCAGTACTTC	CASSFMAGGPSSGEQYF
TRBV21-1	-	-	TRBJ2-1	TGTGCCAGCAGCCGCCTCCCCCTAGCTCCCTATGAGCAGTTCTTC	CASSRLPLAPYEQFF
TRBV7-6	-	-	TRBJ2-1	TGTGCCAGCAGCTTAGCCGGCCGGCAGGGGCCCCAGGGTGAGCAGTTCTTC	CASSLAGRQGPQGEQFF
TRBV9	TRBD2	-	TRBJ2-3	TGTGCCAGCAGCCCACGAGGACTAGCGGGAGTCTCAGATACGCAGTATTTT	CASSPRGLAGVSDTQYF
TRBV27	-	-	TRBJ2-1	TGTGCCAGCAGATCTCCGGGACTCTACAATGAGCAGTTCTTC	CASRSPGLYNEQFF
TRBV27	-	-	TRBJ1-2	TGTGCCAGCAGTGCATACGGGGACTATGGCTACACCTTC	CASSAYGDYGYTF
TRBV28	-	few	TRBJ1-2	TGTGCCAGCAGTTGGGGAGGGAATGGCTACACCTTC	CASSWGGNGYTF
TRBV27	TRBD1	-	TRBJ1-2	TGTGCCAGCAGTCCAGGGGGCGCGGGCTATGGCTACACCTTC	CASSPGGAGYGYTF
TRBV5-1	-	-	TRBJ2-1	TGCGCCAGCAGCTTGGAGCTTTTATACAATGAGCAGTTCTTC	CASSLELLYNEQFF
TRBV18	-	-	TRBJ1-3	TGTGCCAGCTCACTCAAAAGCAGGGCTGGAAACACCATATATTTT	CASSLKSRAGNTIYF
TRBV5-1	TRBD1	-	TRBJ1-4	TGCGCCAGCAGCGAACAGGGGGCGGGGACAGGGGAAAAACTGTTTTTT	CASSEQGAGTGEKLFF
TRBV7-2	-	once	TRBJ1-5	TGTGCCAGCAGCTTTACAGGCCAGCCCCAGCATTTT	CASSFTGQPQHF
TRBV11-2	TRBD1	-	TRBJ1-1	TGTGCCAGCAGCTGGGGACAGGGGGCAGGCACTGAAGCTTTCTTT	CASSWGQGAGTEAFF
TRBV5-4	-	-	TRBJ1-2	TGTGCCAGCAGCTCGGTCGACACAATTTATGGCTACACCTTC	CASSSVDTIYGYTF
TRBV6-1	-	-	TRBJ2-7	TGTGCCAGCAGTGAATACAGGGAGCAGTACTTC	CASSEYREQYF
TRBV6-4	-	-	TRBJ2-3	TGTGCCAGCAGTGAGTCTCAGTGGGATACGCAGTATTTT	CASSESQWDTQYF
TRBV5-1	-	once	TRBJ2-3	TGCGCCAGCAGCCCTATGGGCCCATGGGATACGCAGTATTTT	CASSPMGPWDTQYF
TRBV5-1	-	-	TRBJ2-7	TGCGCCAGCAGCTTGGGTGAGGCCGGCCCCGTCTACGAGCAGTACTTC	CASSLGEAGPVYEQYF
TRBV6-5	-	-	TRBJ2-3	TGTGCCAGCAGCCGGACAGCCCGCACAGATACGCAGTATTTT	CASSRTARTDTQYF
TRBV9	-	-	TRBJ2-7	TGTGCCAGCAGCGTAGGGAGGGAATGTTGCGAGCAGTACTTC	CASSVGRECCEQYF
TRBV2	TRBD2	-	TRBJ2-1	TGTGCCAGCGCCTCGGACCGTTTGACTAGCGGGAGTCCCCCCCTCTCCTACAATGAGCAGTTCTTC	CASASDRLTSGSPPLSYNEQFF
TRBV4-1	-	once	TRBJ2-1	TGCGCCAGCAGCCCCTGGTTAGCGGTTGGGTCCTACAATGAGCAGTTCTTC	CASSPWLAVGSYNEQFF
TRBV6-1	TRBD1	-	TRBJ1-2	TGTGCCAGCACCCGGACAGGGCTCTCATATGGCTACACCTTC	CASTRTGLSYGYTF
TRBV4-1	-	-	TRBJ2-1	TGCGCCAGCAGCCAAGTCTCAGAACGGAGAAATGAGCAGTTCTTC	CASSQVSERRNEQFF
TRBV4-3	-	-	TRBJ2-3	TGCGCCAGCAGCCAAGGGGGGGTGTCAACAGATACGCAGTATTTT	CASSQGGVSTDTQYF
TRBV4-1	TRBD1	-	TRBJ2-2	TGCGCCAGCAGCCACCCAGGGGGCGCGGGCACCGGGGAGCTGTTTTTT	CASSHPGGAGTGELFF
TRBV6-5	TRBD2	-	TRBJ2-7	TGTGCCAGCAGTTCCGGGACTAGCCGCGCCTACGAGCAGTACTTC	CASSSGTSRAYEQYF
TRBV7-9	TRBD2	-	TRBJ2-1	TGTGCCAGCAGACCGGGACTAGCGGGAGTGAATGAGCAGTTCTTC	CASRPGLAGVNEQFF
TRBV4-1	-	-	TRBJ1-4	TGCGCCAGCAGCCAAGATTGGGGGGGCGCCGAGGAAAAACTGTTTTTT	CASSQDWGGAEEKLFF
TRBV15	-	-	TRBJ2-2	TGTGCCACCAGCAGAGATCCGGGCACCGGGGAGCTGTTTTTT	CATSRDPGTGELFF
TRBV28	TRBD1	-	TRBJ1-3	TGTGCCAGCAGGCTAGAGGGGGCAGGGGAATACAACACCATATATTTT	CASRLEGAGEYNTIYF